This TCR beta chain derives from a study of long-term antiretroviral therapy in people with HIV. Only a few counts were recorded for this clone. At survey level, the immunoSEQ assay was run in its v3.0 version. Sequencing used immunoSEQ multiplex PCR; TCRdb keeps in-frame clones, though not all of them. The sample holds 20,000 to 25,000 clones, 88% seen once. The CDR3 runs 16 residues. CDR1 and CDR2 (germline): MGHRA, YSYEKL. V was pared by 1 base and J by 5 bases, with 10 bases of the junction left unmatched. This TCR derives from a man in his sixties with HIV. The chain joins TRBV4-1 to TRBJ1-1; TRBD1 matches at 7 bases. The starting material was unsorted PBMCs, obtained 2.3 years after starting antiretroviral therapy. CDR3 in DNA: TGCGCCAGCAGCCAAGCAGGGGGTGGTATCGTGACTGAAGCTTTCTTT. As protein: CASSQAGGGIVTEAFF.